The clone carrying this TCR beta chain has only one observation. In the same sample, other DNA sequences code for this CDR3. Germline-derived CDR1 and CDR2 are MNHEY and SMNVEV (reference sequence). The CDR3 covers 13 residues. V was clipped by 0 bases and J by 2 bases, with 3 bases between them. The data were taken from a study of shared T cell receptors in the human thymus. The protocol was immunoSEQ multiplex PCR, while the TCRdb copy is restricted to in-frame clones and leaves out a portion. The sample includes about 710,000 clones, roughly 86% of them seen just once. This same sample was also taken into another study, of human thymus T cells. From that report: Corrective heart surgery yielded resections, and these provided the thymus tissue. Gene usage for V and J segments appeared biased in thymic and blood repertoires. Related research found strongly overlapping thymic repertoires in unrelated individuals.

This clonotype was obtained from a boy under three years old with a congenital heart defect. The specimen was thymocytes. The chain joins TRBV27 to TRBJ2-3, with D uncertain. The CDR3 loop reads CASSLSSTDTQYF. The CDR3 region has the DNA TGTGCCAGCAGTTTATCCTCCACAGATACGCAGTATTTT.